Described below is a single T cell receptor (beta chain) sequence and its context. Its antigen is not known. The CDR3 spans 15 residues. CDR1 is SQVTM, CDR2 ANQGSEA, per germline. Trimming stripped 4 bases from V and 5 bases from J, with 18 bases between. The data derive from a study of T cell repertoires in cytomegalovirus infection. Study-wide context: Carrying CMV and the relevant HLA type showed in public TCR beta signatures.

Study-level points and caveats: Dominating the ex vivo response were HLA-C-restricted CMV-specific TCR beta clonotypes.

TCRdb independently ran MiXCR on the reads; one entry per CDR3 protein. The repertoire includes 350,000 to 450,000 distinct CDR3 sequences, 15% to 20% of them detected once, and 7.5% to 9.5% sits in the top ten. The sequence came from a human donor in good health (CMV status not recorded). Some clones in this sample may be carry-over from other donors' samples. The V gene is TRBV29-1, the J gene TRBJ2-1, with D maybe TRBD2 (6 bases). The specimen sequenced was PBMCs. The CDR3: CSVGFPGDYDNEQFF. DNA for the CDR3: TGCAGCGTTGGGTTTCCGGGGGATTACGACAATGAGCAGTTCTTC.